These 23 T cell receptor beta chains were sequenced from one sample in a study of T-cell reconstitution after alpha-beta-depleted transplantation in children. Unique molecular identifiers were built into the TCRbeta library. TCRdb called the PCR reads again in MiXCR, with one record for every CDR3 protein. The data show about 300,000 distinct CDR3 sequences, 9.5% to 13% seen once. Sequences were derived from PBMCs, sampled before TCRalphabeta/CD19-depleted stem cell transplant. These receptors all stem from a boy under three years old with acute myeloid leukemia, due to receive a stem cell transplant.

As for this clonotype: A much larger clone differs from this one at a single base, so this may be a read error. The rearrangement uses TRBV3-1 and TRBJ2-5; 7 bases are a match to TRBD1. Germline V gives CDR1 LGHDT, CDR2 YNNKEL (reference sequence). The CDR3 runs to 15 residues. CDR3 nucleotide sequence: TGTGCCAGCACCCAAGTCGACAGGGTTTTAGAGACCCAGTACTTC. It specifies CASTQVDRVLETQYF.

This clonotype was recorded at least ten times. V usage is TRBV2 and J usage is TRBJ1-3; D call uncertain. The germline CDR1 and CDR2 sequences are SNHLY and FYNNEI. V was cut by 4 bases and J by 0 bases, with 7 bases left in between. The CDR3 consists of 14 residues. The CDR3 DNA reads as TGTGCCAGCAGTGCCCAGCTCTCTGGAAACACCATATATTTT. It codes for CASSAQLSGNTIYF.

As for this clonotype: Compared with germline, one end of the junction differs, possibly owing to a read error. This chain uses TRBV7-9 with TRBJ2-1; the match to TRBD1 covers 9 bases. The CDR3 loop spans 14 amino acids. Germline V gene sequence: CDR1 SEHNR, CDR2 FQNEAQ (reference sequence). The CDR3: CPSSLRTGVNEQFF. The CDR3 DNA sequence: TGTCCCAGCAGCCTCCGGACAGGGGTCAATGAGCAGTTCTTC.

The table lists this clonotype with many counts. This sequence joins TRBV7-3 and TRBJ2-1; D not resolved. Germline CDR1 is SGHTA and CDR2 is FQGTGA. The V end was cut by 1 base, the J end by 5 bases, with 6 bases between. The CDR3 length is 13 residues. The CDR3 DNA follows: TGTGCCAGCAGCTTAATGCTCGACAATGAGCAGTTCTTC. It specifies CASSLMLDNEQFF. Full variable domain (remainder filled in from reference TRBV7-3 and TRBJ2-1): GAGVSQTPSNKVTEKGKYVELRCDPISGHTALYWYRQSLGQGPEFLIYFQGTGAADDSGLPNDRFFAVRPEGSVSTLKIQRTERGDSAVYLCASSLMLDNEQFFGPGTRLTVL.

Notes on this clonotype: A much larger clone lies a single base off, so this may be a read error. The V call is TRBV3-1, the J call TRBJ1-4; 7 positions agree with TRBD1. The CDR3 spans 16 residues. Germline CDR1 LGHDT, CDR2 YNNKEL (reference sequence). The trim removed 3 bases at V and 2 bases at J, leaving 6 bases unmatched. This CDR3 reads CASSHITGATNEKLFF. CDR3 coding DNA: TGTGCCAGCAGCCACATTACAGGGGCGACTAATGAAAAACTGTTTTTT.

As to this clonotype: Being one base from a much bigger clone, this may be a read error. Here the CDR3 reads CAISRDIDGPYEQYF. Written as DNA, the CDR3 is TGCGCCATCAGTCGGGACATAGATGGCCCCTACGAGCAGTACTTC. The genes are TRBV5-1 and TRBJ2-7, with D possibly matching TRBD1 (6 bases). V was trimmed by 9 bases and J by 2 bases, leaving 21 bases between them. Germline V gene lookup returns CDR1 SGHRS and CDR2 YFSETQ. CDR3 length: 15 residues.

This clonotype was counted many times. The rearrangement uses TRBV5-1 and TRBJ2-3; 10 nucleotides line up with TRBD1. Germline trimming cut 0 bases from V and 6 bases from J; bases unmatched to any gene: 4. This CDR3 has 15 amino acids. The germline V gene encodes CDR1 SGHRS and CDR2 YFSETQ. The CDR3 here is CASSLGQGASDTQYF. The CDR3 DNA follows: TGCGCCAGCAGCTTGGGACAGGGGGCATCGGATACGCAGTATTTT.

CDR3 protein: CSVQYRGRGNAYEQYF. In DNA form, the CDR3 reads TGCAGCGTTCAGTACAGGGGGCGCGGGAACGCCTACGAGCAGTACTTC. The rearrangement links TRBV29-1 to TRBJ2-7, with 9 bases matching TRBD1. The ends lost 5 bases at V and 2 bases at J; junction bases unmatched: 13. Germline-derived CDR1 and CDR2 are SQVTM and ANQGSEA. This CDR3 comprises 16 residues.

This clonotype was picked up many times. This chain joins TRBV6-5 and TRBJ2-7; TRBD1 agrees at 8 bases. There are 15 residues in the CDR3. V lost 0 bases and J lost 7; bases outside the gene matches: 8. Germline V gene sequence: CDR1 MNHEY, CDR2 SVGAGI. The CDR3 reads CASSYSMQGAGEQYF. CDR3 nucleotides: TGTGCCAGCAGTTACTCGATGCAGGGGGCGGGGGAGCAGTACTTC.

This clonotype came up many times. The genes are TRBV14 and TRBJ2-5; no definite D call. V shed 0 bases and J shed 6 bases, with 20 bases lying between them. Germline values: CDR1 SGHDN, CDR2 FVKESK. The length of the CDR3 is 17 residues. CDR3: CASSQEGLRQTSKTQYF. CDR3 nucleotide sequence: TGTGCCAGCAGCCAAGAGGGTCTTCGGCAAACCAGTAAGACCCAGTACTTC.

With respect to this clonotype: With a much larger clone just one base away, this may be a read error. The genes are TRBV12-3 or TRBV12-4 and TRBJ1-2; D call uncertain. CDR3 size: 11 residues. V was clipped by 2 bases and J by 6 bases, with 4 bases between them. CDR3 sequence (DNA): TGTGCCAGCAGTTTATGGGATGGCTACACCTTC. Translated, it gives CASSLWDGYTF.

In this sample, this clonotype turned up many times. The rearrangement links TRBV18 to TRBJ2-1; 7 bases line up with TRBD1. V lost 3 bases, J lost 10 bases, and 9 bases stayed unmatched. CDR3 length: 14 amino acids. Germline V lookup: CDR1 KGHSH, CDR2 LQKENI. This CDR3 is CASSPRTGQGEQFF. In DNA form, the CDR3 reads TGTGCCAGCTCACCCCGGACAGGTCAGGGCGAGCAGTTCTTC.

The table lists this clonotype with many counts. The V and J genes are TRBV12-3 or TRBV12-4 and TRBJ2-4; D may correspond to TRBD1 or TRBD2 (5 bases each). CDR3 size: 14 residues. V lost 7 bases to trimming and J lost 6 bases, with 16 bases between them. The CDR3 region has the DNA TGTGCCAGCACTTGGGACGGAAGGAGAAACATTCAGTACTTC. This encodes CASTWDGRRNIQYF.

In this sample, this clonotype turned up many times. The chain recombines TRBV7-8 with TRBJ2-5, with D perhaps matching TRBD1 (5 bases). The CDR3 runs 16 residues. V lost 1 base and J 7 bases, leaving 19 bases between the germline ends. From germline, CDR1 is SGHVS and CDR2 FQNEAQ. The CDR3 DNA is TGTGCCAGCAGCTTAGGCCCCCTCCTAGGGGCTGGGACCCAGTACTTC. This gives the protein CASSLGPLLGAGTQYF.

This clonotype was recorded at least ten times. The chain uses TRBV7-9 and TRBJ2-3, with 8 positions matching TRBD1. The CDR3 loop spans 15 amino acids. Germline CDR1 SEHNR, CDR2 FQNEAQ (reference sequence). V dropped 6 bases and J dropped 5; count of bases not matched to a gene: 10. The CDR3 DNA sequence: TGTGCCAGCAGTTCGATCCAGGGGGCGCAAGATACGCAGTATTTT. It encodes CASSSIQGAQDTQYF.

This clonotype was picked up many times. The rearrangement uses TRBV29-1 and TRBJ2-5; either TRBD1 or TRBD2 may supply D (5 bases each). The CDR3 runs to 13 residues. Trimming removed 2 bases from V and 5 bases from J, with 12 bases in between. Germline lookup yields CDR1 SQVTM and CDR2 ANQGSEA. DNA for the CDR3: TGCAGCGTTGAAATGGGGCGGAGGGAGACCCAGTACTTC. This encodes CSVEMGRRETQYF.

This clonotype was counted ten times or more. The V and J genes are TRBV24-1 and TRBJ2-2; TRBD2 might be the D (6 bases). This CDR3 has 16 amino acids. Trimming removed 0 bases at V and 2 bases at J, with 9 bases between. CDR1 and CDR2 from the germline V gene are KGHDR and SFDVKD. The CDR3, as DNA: TGTGCCACCAGTGATTTGGAGGAGGGTAACACCGGGGAGCTGTTTTTT. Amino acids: CATSDLEEGNTGELFF.

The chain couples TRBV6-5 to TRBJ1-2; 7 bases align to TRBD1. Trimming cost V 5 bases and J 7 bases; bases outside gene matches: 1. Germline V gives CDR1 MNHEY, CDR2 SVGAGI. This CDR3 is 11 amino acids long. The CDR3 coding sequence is TGTGCCAGCAGTGGGACAGTTGGCTACACCTTC. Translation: CASSGTVGYTF.

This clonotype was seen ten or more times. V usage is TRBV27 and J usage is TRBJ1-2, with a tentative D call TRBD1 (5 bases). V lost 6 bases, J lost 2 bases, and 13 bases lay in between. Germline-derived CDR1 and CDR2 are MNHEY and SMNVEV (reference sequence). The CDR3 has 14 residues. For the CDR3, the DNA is TGTGCCAGCAGCCCGGGGGTGAGAAACTATGGCTACACCTTC. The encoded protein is CASSPGVRNYGYTF.

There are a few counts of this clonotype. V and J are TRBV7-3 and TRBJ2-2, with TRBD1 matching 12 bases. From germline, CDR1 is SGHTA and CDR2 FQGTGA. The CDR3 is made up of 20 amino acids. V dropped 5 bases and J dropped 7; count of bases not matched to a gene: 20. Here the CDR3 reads CASSPHRTAPGQGAGGELFF. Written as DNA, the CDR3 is TGTGCCAGCAGCCCACACCGAACGGCACCGGGACAGGGGGCAGGCGGGGAGCTGTTTTTT.

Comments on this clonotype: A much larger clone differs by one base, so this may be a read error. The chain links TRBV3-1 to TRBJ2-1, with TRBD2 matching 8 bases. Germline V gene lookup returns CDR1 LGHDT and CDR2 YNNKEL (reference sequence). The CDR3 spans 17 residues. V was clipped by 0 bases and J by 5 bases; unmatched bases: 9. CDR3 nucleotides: TGTGCCAGCAGCCAAGACCTTGGGGGCGGGAGGAACAATGAGCAGTTCTTC. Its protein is CASSQDLGGGRNNEQFF.

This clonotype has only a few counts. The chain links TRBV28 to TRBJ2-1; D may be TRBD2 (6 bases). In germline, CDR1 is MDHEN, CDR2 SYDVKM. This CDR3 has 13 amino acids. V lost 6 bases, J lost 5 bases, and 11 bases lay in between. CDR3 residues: CASRLPGDNEQFF. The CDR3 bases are TGTGCCAGCAGACTCCCGGGGGACAATGAGCAGTTCTTC.

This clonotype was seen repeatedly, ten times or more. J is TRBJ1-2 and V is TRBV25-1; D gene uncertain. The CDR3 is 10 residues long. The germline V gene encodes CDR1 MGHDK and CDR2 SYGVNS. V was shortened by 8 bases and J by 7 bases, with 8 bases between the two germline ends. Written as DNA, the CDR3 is TGTGCCAGCGCGGGAGGTGGCTACACCTTC. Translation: CASAGGGYTF.